The 9 T cell receptor beta chains given below trace back to one sample, sequenced in a study of blood T cells in healthy people across ages. Primed by a sample-barcoded 5' primer and a J-beta primer mix, a second PCR proceeded for 7 to 11 cycles. TCRdb reanalysed the 5' RACE reads using MiXCR and keeps one entry per CDR3 protein. The data show roughly 800,000 distinct CDR3 sequences, with roughly 25% seen just once and less than 3.5% held by the top ten. The same specimen was also included in a second study, on T cells of mothers and their children.

The sequencing input was blood. These receptors originate from a boy aged 5-17 years in good health.

Here the CDR3 reads CASSSTLAGGLAEQFF. DNA of the CDR3: TGCGCCAGCAGCTCCACACTAGCGGGGGGGCTGGCTGAGCAGTTCTTC. The chain combines TRBV5-1 with TRBJ2-1; TRBD2 agrees at 13 bases. The J segment lost 9 bases and the V segment lost 3 bases, leaving 9 bases of the junction unmatched. The germline V gene has CDR1 SGHRS and CDR2 YFSETQ. This CDR3 spans 16 amino acids.

This sequence joins TRBV11-2 and TRBJ2-5; the D is unclear. This CDR3 is 12 amino acids long. Germline V gene lookup returns CDR1 SGHAT and CDR2 FQNNGV. The V gene lost 5 bases and the J gene lost 4 bases, with 8 bases spanning the gap. CDR3 amino acids: CASSKGRETQYF. CDR3 DNA sequence: TGTGCCAGCAGCAAGGGTAGAGAGACCCAGTACTTC. The full variable domain, rest sourced from reference TRBV11-2 and TRBJ2-5, is EAGVAQSPRYKIIEKRQSVAFWCNPISGHATLYWYQQILGQGPKLLIQFQNNGVVDDSQLPKDRFSAERLKGVDSTLKIQPAKLEDSAVYLCASSKGRETQYFGPGTRLLVL.

J is TRBJ2-6 and V is TRBV4-2; 7 bases are a match to TRBD1. J gave up 4 bases and V 3 bases, and 9 bases lay outside the gene matches. CDR3 size: 17 residues. The germline gives CDR1 LGHNA, CDR2 YNFKEQ. CDR3 protein: CASSHGQTGAGANVLTF. CDR3 in DNA: TGTGCCAGCAGCCACGGACAAACAGGGGCCGGGGCCAACGTCCTGACTTTC.

J is TRBJ2-1 and V is TRBV2; a possible D gene is TRBD2 (5 bases). The DNA end lines up better with TRBJ2-5; the J call may be wrong. Looked up from germline, CDR1 is SNHLY and CDR2 is FYNNEI. The length of the CDR3 is 13 residues. The chain's CDR3 is CASSSDSRETQYF. The CDR3 coding sequence is TGTGCCAGCAGTTCGGACTCCCGAGAGACCCAGTACTTC.

The chain recombines TRBV20-1 with TRBJ2-7, with a weak D call TRBD1 (6 bases). CDR1 DFQATT and CDR2 SNEGSKA come from the germline V gene (reference sequence). V was pared by 0 bases and J by 0 bases, with 15 bases between. The CDR3 length is 16 residues. CDR3 in amino acids: CSARDFSRGDSYEQYF. Here the CDR3 DNA reads TGCAGTGCTAGAGATTTTTCCAGGGGAGACTCCTACGAGCAGTACTTC.

The chain carries TRBV24-1 and TRBJ2-1, with TRBD1 as a possible D gene (6 bases). V was cut by 3 bases and J by 0 bases, with 23 bases left in between. The germline V gene encodes CDR1 KGHDR and CDR2 SFDVKD. The CDR3 contains 20 residues. The CDR3 spells CATSDDTESQGESSYNEQFF. The CDR3 bases are TGTGCCACCAGTGATGACACTGAATCACAGGGTGAGAGCTCCTACAATGAGCAGTTCTTC.

The chain joins TRBV6-1 to TRBJ2-5; D is possibly TRBD2 (5 bases). This CDR3 has 15 residues. Deletions cut 3 bases from V and 4 bases from J, with 15 bases between. Germline CDR1 and CDR2: MNHNS and SASEGT. The CDR3 DNA sequence: TGTGCCAGCAGTGAGGATCGGGGTAGGCGAGAGACCCAGTACTTC. Encoded protein: CASSEDRGRRETQYF.

The rearrangement uses TRBV6-6 and TRBJ2-2; D gene ambiguous. Germline V gene data show CDR1 as MNHNY and CDR2 as SVGAGI (reference sequence). Trimming cost V 11 bases and J 8 bases, with 12 bases left between them. The CDR3 spans 11 residues. This CDR3 reads CAAGSRGELFF. CDR3 sequence (DNA): TGTGCCGCCGGCTCCCGGGGGGAGCTGTTTTTT.

V usage is TRBV28 and J usage is TRBJ1-3, with 12 bases identical to TRBD1. This CDR3 spans 18 amino acids. After removal of 4 bases from V and 3 bases from J, the junction contained 10 bases not matched to a gene. Germline CDR1 reads MDHEN; CDR2 reads SYDVKM. CDR3 sequence reads: CASSSPGTGGSGGNTIYF. The CDR3 DNA sequence: TGTGCCAGCAGTTCCCCCGGGACAGGGGGCTCCGGTGGAAACACCATATATTTT.